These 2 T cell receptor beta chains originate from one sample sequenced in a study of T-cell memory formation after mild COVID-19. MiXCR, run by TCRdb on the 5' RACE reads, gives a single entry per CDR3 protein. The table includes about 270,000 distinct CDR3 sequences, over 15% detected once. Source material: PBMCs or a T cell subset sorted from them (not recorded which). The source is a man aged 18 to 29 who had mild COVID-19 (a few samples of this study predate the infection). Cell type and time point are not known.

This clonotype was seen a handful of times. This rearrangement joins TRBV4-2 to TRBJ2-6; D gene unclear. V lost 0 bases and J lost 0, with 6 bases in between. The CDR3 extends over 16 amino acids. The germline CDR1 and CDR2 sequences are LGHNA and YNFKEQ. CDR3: CASSQDINSGANVLTF. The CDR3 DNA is TGTGCCAGCAGCCAAGACATCAACTCTGGGGCCAACGTCCTGACTTTC.

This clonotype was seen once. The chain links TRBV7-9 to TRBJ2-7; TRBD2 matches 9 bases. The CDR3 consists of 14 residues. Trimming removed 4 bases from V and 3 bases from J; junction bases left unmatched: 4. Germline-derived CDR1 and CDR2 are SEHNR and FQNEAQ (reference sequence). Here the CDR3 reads CASSSSGADYEQYV. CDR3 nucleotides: TGTGCCAGCAGCTCTAGCGGGGCCGACTACGAGCAGTACGTC.